Listed here are 3 T cell receptor beta chains from one sample, sequenced in a study of CD8 T cells in Susac syndrome. Random-hexamer reverse transcription was applied to roughly 0.5 to 1 ug RNA. TCRdb re-analysed the immunoSEQ multiplex PCR reads in MiXCR, keeping a single row per CDR3 protein. The sample includes approximately 230,000 distinct CDR3 sequences, 80% to 95% seen only once; the top ten take less than 0.075%. Sample: CD4+ T cells from PBMCs. The receptors originated from a human donor with multiple sclerosis.

The V gene is TRBV19, the J gene TRBJ1-5, with D unresolved. V was cut by 5 bases and J by 10 bases, with 15 bases left in between. Germline assignment: CDR1 LNHDA and CDR2 SQIVND (reference sequence). There are 13 residues in the CDR3. CDR3 protein: CASSSTVAGPQHF. CDR3 nucleotide sequence: TGTGCCAGTAGTTCCACCGTGGCGGGCCCCCAGCATTTT.

The chain couples TRBV29-1 to TRBJ2-5; weak D call: TRBD2 (7 bases). V was clipped by 4 bases and J by 6 bases, with 18 bases between them. This CDR3 is 14 amino acids long. Germline CDR1 reads SQVTM; CDR2 reads ANQGSEA. The CDR3 DNA reads as TGCAGCGTTGTTCCGGGGGGCTGGTCGAAGACCCAGTACTTC. This gives the protein CSVVPGGWSKTQYF.

The V call is TRBV7-3, the J call TRBJ2-7, with D possibly matching TRBD2 (6 bases). CDR3 length: 16 residues. V gave up 0 bases and J gave up 2 bases, with 14 bases separating them. The germline V gene encodes CDR1 SGHTA and CDR2 FQGTGA. The CDR3 bases are TGTGCCAGCAGCTTAACGGACTGGCGGGGAACCTACGAGCAGTACGTC. This codes for CASSLTDWRGTYEQYV.